The table lists the clone carrying this T cell receptor (beta chain) with a few counts. This sample is drawn from a study of response to subunit inactivated influenza vaccine. Each CDR3 protein is one row after TCRdb ran MiXCR on the RT-PCR reads. Altogether some 570,000 distinct CDR3 sequences are present, approximately 11% being singletons, with the ten largest covering around 10%. CDR3 size: 15 residues. With 3 bases removed from V and 0 bases from J, the gap between germline ends came to 10 bases. In germline, CDR1 is SGDLS, CDR2 YYNGEE. This sample was shared with a second study, whose subject was T cells expressing NK-cell markers. From that report: Scientists made TCR beta cDNA using 5'RACE template switching with UMIs. With respect to HCMV, seven of the eight sequenced donors were seropositive, and one was seronegative. Clarity on HCMV specificity was lacking for the expanded NKG2C+ T cell clones.

The source of this sequence is a man aged 45-65 years who received an inactivated influenza vaccine. The chain recombines TRBV9 with TRBJ2-1; perhaps TRBD2 as D (5 bases). Sequencing used PBMCs from blood, obtained on the day of vaccination. The CDR3 bases are TGTGCCAGCAGCGATACGGGATACTCCTACAATGAGCAGTTCTTC. Its protein product is CASSDTGYSYNEQFF.